This TCR beta chain is from a study of tumour-infiltrating T cells in Burkitt lymphoma. Turning to the study itself: This cohort included all epidemiological subtypes of Burkitt lymphoma. Overall and progression-free survival were predicted by productive clonality.

Study findings and constraints: Several public clonotypes were shared across many Burkitt lymphoma patients.

Method: immunoSEQ multiplex PCR; TCRdb's copy keeps in-frame clones and lacks some. The data show 45,000 to 60,000 clones, around a third seen once. With regard to this clone: Its specificity is unknown.

The CDR3 has 16 amino acids. The V end was cut by 1 base, the J end by 7 bases, with 17 bases between. Germline V lookup: CDR1 SEHNR, CDR2 FQNEAQ (reference sequence). Specimen: tumor tissue. The TCR sequence derives from a human donor with Burkitt lymphoma. V is TRBV7-9 and J is TRBJ2-4; D gene ambiguous. DNA of the CDR3: TGTGCCAGCAGCTTAGAGAGAAGCAGGTTGCGGAACATTCAGTACTTC. Its translation: CASSLERSRLRNIQYF.